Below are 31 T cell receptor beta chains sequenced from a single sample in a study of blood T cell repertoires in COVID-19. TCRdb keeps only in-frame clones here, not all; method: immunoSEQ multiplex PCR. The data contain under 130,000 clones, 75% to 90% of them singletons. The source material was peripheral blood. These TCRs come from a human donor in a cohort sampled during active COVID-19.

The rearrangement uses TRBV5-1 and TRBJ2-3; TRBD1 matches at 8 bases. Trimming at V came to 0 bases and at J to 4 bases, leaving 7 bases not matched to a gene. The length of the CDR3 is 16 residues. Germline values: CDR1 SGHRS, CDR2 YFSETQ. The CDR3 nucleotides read TGCGCCAGCAGCTTGGGACAGGGGAGAAAGGCAGATACGCAGTATTTT. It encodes CASSLGQGRKADTQYF.

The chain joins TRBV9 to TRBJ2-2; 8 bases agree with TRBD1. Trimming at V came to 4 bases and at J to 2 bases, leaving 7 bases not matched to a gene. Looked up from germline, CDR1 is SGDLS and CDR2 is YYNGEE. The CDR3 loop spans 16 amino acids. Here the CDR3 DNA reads TGTGCCAGCAGCTCTAGGGACAGGTCCAACACCGGGGAGCTGTTTTTT. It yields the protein CASSSRDRSNTGELFF.

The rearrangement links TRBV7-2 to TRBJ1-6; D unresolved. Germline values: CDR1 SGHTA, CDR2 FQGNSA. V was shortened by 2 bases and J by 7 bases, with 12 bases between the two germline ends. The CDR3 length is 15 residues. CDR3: CASSLSTSGNSPLHF. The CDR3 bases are TGTGCCAGCAGCTTATCGACGTCCGGGAATTCACCCCTCCACTTT.

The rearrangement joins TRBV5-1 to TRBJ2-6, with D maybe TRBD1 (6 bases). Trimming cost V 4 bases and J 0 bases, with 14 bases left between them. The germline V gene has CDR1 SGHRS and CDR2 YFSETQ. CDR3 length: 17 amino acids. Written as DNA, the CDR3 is TGCGCCAGCAGCCCGGGACACCGGAACTCTGGGGCCAACGTCCTGACTTTC. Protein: CASSPGHRNSGANVLTF.

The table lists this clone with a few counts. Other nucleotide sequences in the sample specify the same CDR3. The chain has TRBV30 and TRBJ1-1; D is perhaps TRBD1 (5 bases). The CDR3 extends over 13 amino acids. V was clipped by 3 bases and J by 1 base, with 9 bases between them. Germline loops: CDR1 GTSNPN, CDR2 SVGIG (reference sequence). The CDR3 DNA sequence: TGTGCCTGGAGCAGGGATTCGAACACTGAAGCTTTCTTT. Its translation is CAWSRDSNTEAFF.

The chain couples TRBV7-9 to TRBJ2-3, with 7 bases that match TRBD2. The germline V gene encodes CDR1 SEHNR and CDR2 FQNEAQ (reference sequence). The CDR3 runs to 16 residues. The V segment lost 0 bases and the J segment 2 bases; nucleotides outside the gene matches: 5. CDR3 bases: TGTGCCAGCAGCTTAGCGCAGCGGGGTCCCACAGATACGCAGTATTTT. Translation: CASSLAQRGPTDTQYF. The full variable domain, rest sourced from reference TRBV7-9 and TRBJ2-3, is DTGVSQNPRHKITKRGQNVTFRCDPISEHNRLYWYRQTLGQGPEFLTYFQNEAQLEKSRLLSDRFSAERPKGSFSTLEIQRTEQGDSAMYLCASSLAQRGPTDTQYFGPGTRLTVL.

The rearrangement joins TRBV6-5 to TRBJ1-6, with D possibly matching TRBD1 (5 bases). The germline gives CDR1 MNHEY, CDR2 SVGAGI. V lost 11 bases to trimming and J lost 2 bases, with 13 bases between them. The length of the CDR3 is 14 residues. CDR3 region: CAALDKAYNSPLHF. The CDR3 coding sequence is TGTGCCGCACTGGACAAAGCCTATAATTCACCCCTCCACTTT.

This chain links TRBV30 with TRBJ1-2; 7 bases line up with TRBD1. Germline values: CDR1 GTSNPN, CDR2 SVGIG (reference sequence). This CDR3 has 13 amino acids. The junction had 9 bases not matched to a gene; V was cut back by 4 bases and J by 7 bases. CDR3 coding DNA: TGTGCCTGGACCCTAAGCAACAGGGGTGGCTACACCTTC. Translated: CAWTLSNRGGYTF.

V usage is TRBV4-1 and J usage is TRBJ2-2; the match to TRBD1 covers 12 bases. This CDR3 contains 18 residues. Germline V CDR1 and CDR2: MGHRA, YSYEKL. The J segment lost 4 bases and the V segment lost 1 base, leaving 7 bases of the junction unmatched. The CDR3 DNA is TGCGCCAGCAGCCAAGTCGGGGGACAGGGGGCAGCCACCGGGGAGCTGTTTTTT. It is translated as CASSQVGGQGAATGELFF.

The DNA for the CDR3 is TGTGCCAGCAGCGGTGGCCGGGGCACTGAAGCTTTCTTT. As protein: CASSGGRGTEAFF. This chain uses TRBV5-6 with TRBJ1-1; D unresolved. CDR1 and CDR2 (germline): SGHDT, YYEEEE. The CDR3 contains 13 residues. With 4 bases removed from V and 4 bases from J, the gap between germline ends came to 11 bases.

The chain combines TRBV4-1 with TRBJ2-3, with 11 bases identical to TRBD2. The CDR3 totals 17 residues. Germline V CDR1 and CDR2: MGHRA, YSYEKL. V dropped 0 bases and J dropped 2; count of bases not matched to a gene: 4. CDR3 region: CASSQDASGGYTDTQYF. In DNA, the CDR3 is TGCGCCAGCAGCCAAGATGCTAGCGGGGGGTACACAGATACGCAGTATTTT.

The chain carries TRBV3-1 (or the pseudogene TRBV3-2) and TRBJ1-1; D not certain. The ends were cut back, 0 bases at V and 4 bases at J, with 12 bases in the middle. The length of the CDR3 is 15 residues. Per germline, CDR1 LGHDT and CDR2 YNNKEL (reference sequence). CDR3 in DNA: TGTGCCAGCAGCCAAGAGAGGGTCCGGACCACTGAAGCTTTCTTT. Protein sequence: CASSQERVRTTEAFF.

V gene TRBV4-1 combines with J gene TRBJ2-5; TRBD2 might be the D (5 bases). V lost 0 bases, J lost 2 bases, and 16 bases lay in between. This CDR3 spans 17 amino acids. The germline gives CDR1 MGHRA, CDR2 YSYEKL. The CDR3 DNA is TGCGCCAGCAGCCAAGACCCCCCCGGGAATTTACAAGAGACCCAGTACTTC. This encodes CASSQDPPGNLQETQYF.

The CDR3 region has the DNA TGTGCCAGCAGCACCGGACGGGACAGCTCCTACGAGCAGTACTTC. Encoded protein: CASSTGRDSSYEQYF. The chain couples TRBV7-2 to TRBJ2-7; 7 bases align to TRBD1. Germline CDR1 SGHTA, CDR2 FQGNSA. Unmatched junction bases numbered 7, after V lost 5 bases and J lost 0 bases. This CDR3 contains 15 residues.

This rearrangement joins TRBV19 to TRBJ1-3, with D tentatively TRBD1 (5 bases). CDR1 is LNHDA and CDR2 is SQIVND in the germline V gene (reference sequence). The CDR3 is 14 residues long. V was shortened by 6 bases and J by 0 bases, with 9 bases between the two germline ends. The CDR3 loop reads CASRRQSSGNTIYF. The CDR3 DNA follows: TGTGCCAGTAGAAGACAGAGCTCTGGAAACACCATATATTTT.

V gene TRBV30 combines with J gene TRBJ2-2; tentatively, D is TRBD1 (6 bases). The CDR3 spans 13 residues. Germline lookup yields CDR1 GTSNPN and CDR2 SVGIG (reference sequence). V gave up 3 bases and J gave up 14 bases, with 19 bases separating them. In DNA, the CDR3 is TGTGCCTGGAGGTACCCAGGGGCCGAGGGTCTGTTTTTT. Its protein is CAWRYPGAEGLFF.

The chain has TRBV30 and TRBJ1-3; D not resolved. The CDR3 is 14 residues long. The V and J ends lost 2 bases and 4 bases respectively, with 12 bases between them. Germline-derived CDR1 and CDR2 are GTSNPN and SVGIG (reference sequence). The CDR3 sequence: CAWSSGGGGNTIYF. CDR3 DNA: TGTGCCTGGAGTTCCGGAGGAGGGGGAAACACCATATATTTT.

CDR3 sequence (DNA): TGTGCCGCCTCCCAGGGGGCATGGCAGCCCCAGCATTTT. It yields the protein CAASQGAWQPQHF. This chain links TRBV6-5 with TRBJ1-5; 8 nucleotides align to TRBD1. Germline V gene sequence: CDR1 MNHEY, CDR2 SVGAGI. The junction had 10 bases not matched to a gene; V was cut back by 11 bases and J by 7 bases. CDR3 length equals 13 residues.

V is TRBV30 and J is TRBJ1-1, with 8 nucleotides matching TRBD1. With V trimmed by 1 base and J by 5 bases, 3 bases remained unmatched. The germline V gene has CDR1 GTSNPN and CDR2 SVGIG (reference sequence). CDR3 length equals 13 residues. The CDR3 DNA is TGTGCCTGGAGTGAACAGGGGGTTACTGAAGCTTTCTTT. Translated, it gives CAWSEQGVTEAFF. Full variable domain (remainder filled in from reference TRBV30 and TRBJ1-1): SQTIHQWPATLVQPVGSPLSLECTVEGTSNPNLYWYRQAAGRGLQLLFYSVGIGQISSEVPQNLSASRPQDRQFILSSKKLLLSDSGFYLCAWSEQGVTEAFFGQGTRLTVV.

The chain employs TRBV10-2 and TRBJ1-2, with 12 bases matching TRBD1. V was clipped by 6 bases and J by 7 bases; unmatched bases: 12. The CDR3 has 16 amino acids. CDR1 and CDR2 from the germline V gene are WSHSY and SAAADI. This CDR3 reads CASSLQAGQGAGGYTF. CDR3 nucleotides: TGCGCCAGCAGCCTCCAGGCGGGACAGGGGGCAGGTGGCTACACCTTC.

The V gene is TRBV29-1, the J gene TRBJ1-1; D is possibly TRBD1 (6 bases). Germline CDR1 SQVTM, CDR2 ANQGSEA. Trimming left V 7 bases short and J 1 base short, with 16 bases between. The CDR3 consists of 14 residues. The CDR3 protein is CSARTDPGNTEAFF. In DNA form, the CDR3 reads TGCAGCGCCAGGACAGACCCTGGGAACACTGAAGCTTTCTTT.

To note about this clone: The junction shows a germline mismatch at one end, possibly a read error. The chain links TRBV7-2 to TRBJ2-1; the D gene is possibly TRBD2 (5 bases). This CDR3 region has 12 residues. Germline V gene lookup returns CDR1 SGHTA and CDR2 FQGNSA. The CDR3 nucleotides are TGTGCCAGCAGCTCAGACTACGATGAGCAGTTCTTC. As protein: CASSSDYDEQFF.

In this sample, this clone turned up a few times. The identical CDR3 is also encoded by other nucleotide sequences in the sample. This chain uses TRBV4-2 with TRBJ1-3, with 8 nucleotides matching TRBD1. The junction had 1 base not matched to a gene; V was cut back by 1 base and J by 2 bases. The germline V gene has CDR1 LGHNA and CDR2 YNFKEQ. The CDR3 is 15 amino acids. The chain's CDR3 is CASSQVTGAGNTIYF. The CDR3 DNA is TGTGCCAGCAGCCAAGTGACAGGGGCTGGAAACACCATATATTTT.

CDR3 sequence: CASTDRGATKGAFF. CDR3 DNA sequence: TGTGCCAGTACAGACAGGGGAGCGACTAAGGGAGCTTTCTTT. The V call is TRBV19, the J call TRBJ1-1; TRBD1 aligns across 8 bases. The V gene end was trimmed by 7 bases and the J gene end by 10 bases; junction bases not matched to a gene: 14. CDR3 size: 14 residues. Germline lookup yields CDR1 LNHDA and CDR2 SQIVND (reference sequence).

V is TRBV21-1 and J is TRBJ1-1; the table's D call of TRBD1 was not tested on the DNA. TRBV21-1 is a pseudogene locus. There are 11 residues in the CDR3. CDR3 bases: TGTGCCAGCAGCATCGGACAGGAAGCTTTCTTT. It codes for CASSIGQEAFF.

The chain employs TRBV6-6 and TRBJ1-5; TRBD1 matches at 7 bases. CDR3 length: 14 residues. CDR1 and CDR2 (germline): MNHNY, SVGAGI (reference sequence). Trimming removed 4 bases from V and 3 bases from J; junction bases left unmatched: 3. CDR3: CASSSTGVNQPQHF. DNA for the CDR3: TGTGCCAGCAGTTCCACAGGGGTCAATCAGCCCCAGCATTTT.

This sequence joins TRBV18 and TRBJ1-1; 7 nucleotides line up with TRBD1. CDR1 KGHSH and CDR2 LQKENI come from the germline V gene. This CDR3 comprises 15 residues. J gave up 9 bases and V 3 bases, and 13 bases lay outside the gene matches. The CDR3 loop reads CASSPSGTAVNQAFF. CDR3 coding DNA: TGTGCCAGCTCACCCTCCGGGACAGCGGTTAATCAAGCTTTCTTT. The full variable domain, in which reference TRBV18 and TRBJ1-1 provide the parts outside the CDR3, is NAGVMQNPRHLVRRRGQEARLRCSPMKGHSHVYWYRQLPEEGLKFMVYLQKENIIDESGMPKERFSAEFPKEGPSILRIQQVVRGDSAAYFCASSPSGTAVNQAFFGQGTRLTVV.

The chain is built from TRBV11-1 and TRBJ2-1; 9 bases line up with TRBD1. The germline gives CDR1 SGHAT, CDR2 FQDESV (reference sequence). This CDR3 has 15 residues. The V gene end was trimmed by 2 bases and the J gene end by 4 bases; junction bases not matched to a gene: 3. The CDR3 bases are TGTGCCAGCAGCTTACCCGGGACAGGGTACAATGAGCAGTTCTTC. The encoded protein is CASSLPGTGYNEQFF.

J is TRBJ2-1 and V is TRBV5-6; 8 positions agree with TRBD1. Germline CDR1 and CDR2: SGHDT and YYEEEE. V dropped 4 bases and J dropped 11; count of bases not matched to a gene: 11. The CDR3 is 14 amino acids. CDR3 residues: CASSLKGQGAKQFF. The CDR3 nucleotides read TGTGCCAGCAGCCTGAAGGGCCAGGGGGCGAAGCAGTTCTTC. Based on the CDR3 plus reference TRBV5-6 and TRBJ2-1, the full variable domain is DAGVTQSPTHLIKTRGQQVTLRCSPKSGHDTVSWYQQALGQGPQFIFQYYEEEERQRGNFPDRFSGHQFPNYSSELNVNALLLGDSALYLCASSLKGQGAKQFFGPGTRLTVL.

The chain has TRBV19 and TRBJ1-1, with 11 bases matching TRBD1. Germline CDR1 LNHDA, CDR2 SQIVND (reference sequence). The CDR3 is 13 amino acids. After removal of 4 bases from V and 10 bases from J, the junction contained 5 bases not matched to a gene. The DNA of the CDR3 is TGTGCCAGTAGTAGGGGACAGGGGGTACCAGCTTTCTTT. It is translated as CASSRGQGVPAFF. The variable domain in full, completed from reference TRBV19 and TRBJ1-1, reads DGGITQSPKYLFRKEGQNVTLSCEQNLNHDAMYWYRQDPGQGLRLIYYSQIVNDFQKGDIAEGYSVSREKKESFPLTVTSAQKNPTAFYLCASSRGQGVPAFFGQGTRLTVV.

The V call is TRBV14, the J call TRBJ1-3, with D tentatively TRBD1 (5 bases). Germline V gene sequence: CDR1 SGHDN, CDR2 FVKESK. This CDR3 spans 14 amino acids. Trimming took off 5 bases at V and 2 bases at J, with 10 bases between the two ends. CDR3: CASSIGHPGNTIYF. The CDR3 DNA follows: TGTGCCAGCAGCATCGGACACCCTGGAAACACCATATATTTT.